These 8 T cell receptor beta chains were all obtained from the same sample, sequenced in a study of vaccination effects on CD4 cells after COVID-19. Generated by immunoSEQ multiplex PCR, the TCRdb table keeps only in-frame clones and is missing some. The sample holds 40,000 to 50,000 clones, under 85% seen once. Prior to sequencing, the ViraFEST assay stimulated PBMC with viral peptide pools, which expanded the antigen-specific CD4+ T cells. With about 9 days of culture completed, CD4+ T cells were isolated. The participants, recipients of two vaccine doses, got either BNT162b2 or mRNA-1273. What these receptors recognize is not known. The sequencing used CD4+ T cells from PBMCs cultured with HCoV-OC43 spike peptides, collected after COVID-19 vaccination. Specified subset: HCoV-OC43 spike overlapping peptide pool stimulation. The source of these receptors is a human donor who received a COVID-19 vaccine.

The V and J genes are TRBV6-5 and TRBJ1-1; 7 bases match TRBD1. The CDR3 covers 15 residues. Losses at the gene ends were 6 bases for V and 5 bases for J; bases not matched to a gene: 12. The V gene's germline CDR1 is MNHEY and CDR2 SVGAGI. CDR3 sequence reads: CASSGTETGNTEAFF. Written as DNA, the CDR3 is TGTGCCAGCAGCGGGACTGAGACAGGGAATACTGAAGCTTTCTTT.

The V call is TRBV2, the J call TRBJ1-4; D call uncertain. The CDR3 runs 15 residues. The germline V gene encodes CDR1 SNHLY and CDR2 FYNNEI. Trimming pared 1 base from V and 0 bases from J, leaving 6 bases between. The chain's CDR3 is CASSEEASTNEKLFF. The DNA for the CDR3 is TGTGCCAGCAGTGAAGAGGCATCAACTAATGAAAAACTGTTTTTT.

This clone came up a few times. V is TRBV2 and J is TRBJ2-1; 8 nucleotides agree with TRBD1. The V and J ends lost 3 bases and 7 bases, in that order; junction bases with no gene match: 2. The CDR3 contains 13 residues. CDR1 is SNHLY, CDR2 FYNNEI, per germline. The CDR3 DNA sequence: TGTGCCAGCAGTGACCGACAGGGGAATGAGCAGTTCTTC. Translation: CASSDRQGNEQFF.

The chain has TRBV7-9 and TRBJ1-4; tentative D call: TRBD1 (5 bases). Trimming stripped 1 base from V and 7 bases from J, with 13 bases between. CDR1 and CDR2 from the germline V gene are SEHNR and FQNEAQ (reference sequence). The CDR3 loop spans 15 amino acids. Written as DNA, the CDR3 is TGTGCCAGCAGCTTAGAGGCAGGGCATGGTGAAAAACTGTTTTTT. Its protein product is CASSLEAGHGEKLFF.

This clone occurred once. The chain couples TRBV6-1 to TRBJ1-2; D is uncertain. The CDR3 extends over 15 amino acids. Germline V gives CDR1 MNHNS, CDR2 SASEGT. V gave up 1 base and J gave up 6 bases, with 15 bases separating them. CDR3 region: CASSEVGSGRNGYTF. CDR3 nucleotide sequence: TGTGCCAGCAGTGAAGTAGGGTCAGGACGGAATGGCTACACCTTC.

The chain is built from TRBV19 and TRBJ2-2; D unresolved. From germline, CDR1 is LNHDA and CDR2 SQIVND (reference sequence). The CDR3 sequence is 16 residues long. Trimming removed 5 bases at V and 8 bases at J, with 21 bases between. The CDR3: CASSPILRVRTGELFF. The CDR3 DNA sequence: TGTGCCAGTAGTCCCATCCTCCGAGTTAGGACGGGGGAGCTGTTTTTT.

The CDR3 reads CASSSGPDAQHF. The CDR3 DNA reads TGTGCCAGCAGCTCGGGCCCGGACGCCCAGCATTTT. The chain is built from TRBV7-9 and TRBJ1-5, with no clear D. Germline loops: CDR1 SEHNR, CDR2 FQNEAQ (reference sequence). There are 12 residues in the CDR3. V dropped 4 bases and J dropped 11 bases, with 12 bases sitting between them.

The chain employs TRBV27 and TRBJ1-1, with TRBD1 as a possible D gene (5 bases). V shed 2 bases and J shed 3 bases, with 16 bases lying between them. CDR1 and CDR2 (germline): MNHEY, SMNVEV (reference sequence). This CDR3 contains 16 residues. For the CDR3, the DNA is TGTGCCAGCAGTTTAAGACCCCGGAGAGGGGACACTGAAGCTTTCTTT. Translation gives CASSLRPRRGDTEAFF.